Reported below is one TCR beta chain. This sample is drawn from a study of blood T cell repertoires in COVID-19. This CDR3 comprises 16 residues. V shed 0 bases, J shed 2 bases, and the junction held 5 bases outside the gene matches. Germline lookup yields CDR1 SGDLS and CDR2 YYNGEE. Libraries were prepared by immunoSEQ multiplex PCR; TCRdb keeps only in-frame clonotypes and omits some of them. The repertoire holds some 200,000 clones, with about 80% as singletons. The sample taken for sequencing was peripheral blood. The receptor was derived from a man aged 30-40 years with active or convalescent COVID-19. The chain is built from TRBV9 and TRBJ2-3, with 8 bases matching TRBD2. The CDR3 is CASSVAGGEVTDTQYF. Here the CDR3 DNA reads TGTGCCAGCAGCGTAGCGGGAGGGGAGGTCACAGATACGCAGTATTTT.